One sample yielded the 23 T cell receptor beta chains listed below, sequenced in a study of CD8 T cells in Susac syndrome (dated by TCRdb to the late 2010s). The library relied on the immunoSEQ multiplex PCR assay. RNA was extracted with the RNeasy kit and 0.5 to 1 ug was reverse transcribed using random hexamers. TCRdb trimmed public reads at Q25 via fastp, called clones via MiXCR and kept in-frame beta chains. Each record represents a unique CDR3 protein, reported with the most common genes and DNA among its rows. This sample comprises approximately 80,000 distinct CDR3 sequences, less than 95% of them detected only once. The leading ten clones occupy about 0.5% of the sample. The sample was CD8+ T cells from PBMCs. The receptors come from a human donor with Susac syndrome.

V is TRBV20-1 and J is TRBJ2-7; 8 positions agree with TRBD1. V lost 6 bases to trimming and J lost 0 bases; unmatched junction nucleotides: 7. Germline CDR1 DFQATT, CDR2 SNEGSKA (reference sequence). The CDR3 runs to 14 residues. The CDR3 DNA is TGCAGTGCGCCTCGACAGGGGCGCTCCTACGAGCAGTACTTC. This codes for CSAPRQGRSYEQYF.

This chain links TRBV7-9 with TRBJ2-7; 12 positions match TRBD2. The V gene's germline CDR1 is SEHNR and CDR2 FQNEAQ (reference sequence). The CDR3 covers 17 residues. The trim removed 5 bases at V and 3 bases at J, leaving 11 bases unmatched. CDR3 nucleotide sequence: TGTGCCAGCAGCCCGGAGACTAGCGGGGGTAGTGTCTACGAGCAGTACTTC. It yields the protein CASSPETSGGSVYEQYF.

The chain combines TRBV9 with TRBJ1-1; D uncertain. V was clipped by 7 bases and J by 4 bases, with 11 bases between them. Germline V lookup: CDR1 SGDLS, CDR2 YYNGEE. The CDR3 runs to 12 residues. CDR3 in DNA: TGTGCCAGCTCGGATCAACCCACTGAAGCTTTCTTT. Protein product: CASSDQPTEAFF.

This chain joins TRBV7-2 and TRBJ2-3; 7 positions match TRBD1. Germline V CDR1 and CDR2: SGHTA, FQGNSA. V lost 4 bases and J lost 0; bases outside the gene matches: 4. This CDR3 spans 15 amino acids. The CDR3 protein is CASSWGQTSTDTQYF. CDR3 bases: TGTGCCAGCAGCTGGGGACAGACGAGCACAGATACGCAGTATTTT.

This clonotype was counted a single time. This rearrangement joins TRBV13 to TRBJ1-4, with unresolved D. From germline, CDR1 is PRHDT and CDR2 FYEKMQ (reference sequence). Deletions cut 4 bases from V and 1 base from J, with 13 bases between. The CDR3 is 16 residues long. The chain's CDR3 is CASSSMAAGTNEKLFF. CDR3 DNA sequence: TGTGCCAGCAGCTCCATGGCGGCGGGAACTAATGAAAAACTGTTTTTT. The full variable domain, in which reference TRBV13 and TRBJ1-4 provide the parts outside the CDR3, is AAGVIQSPRHLIKEKRETATLKCYPIPRHDTVYWYQQGPGQDPQFLISFYEKMQSDKGSIPDRFSAQQFSDYHSELNMSSLELGDSALYFCASSSMAAGTNEKLFFGSGTQLSVL.

CDR3: CASSLSQRREGYEQYF. The CDR3 DNA reads TGTGCCAGCAGTTTATCTCAGAGGAGAGAGGGGTACGAGCAGTACTTC. This rearrangement joins TRBV12-3 or TRBV12-4 to TRBJ2-7; D possibly uses TRBD1 or TRBD2 (5 bases each). The V end was cut by 2 bases, the J end by 4 bases, with 18 bases between. The CDR3 runs 16 residues.

V gene TRBV18 combines with J gene TRBJ2-1; TRBD2 matches 9 bases. This CDR3 is 17 amino acids long. Germline loops: CDR1 KGHSH, CDR2 LQKENI. With V trimmed by 2 bases and J by 3 bases, 8 bases remained unmatched. CDR3 coding DNA: TGTGCCAGCTCACCAACCGAGCTAGCGGGGTTCTACAATGAGCAGTTCTTC. This codes for CASSPTELAGFYNEQFF.

The V gene is TRBV20-1, the J gene TRBJ2-3; no clear D. Germline V gene lookup returns CDR1 DFQATT and CDR2 SNEGSKA (reference sequence). This CDR3 has 13 residues. The V and J ends lost 2 bases and 4 bases respectively, with 10 bases between them. The CDR3 DNA reads TGCAGTGCTAGACTCCACGGTGCAGATACGCAGTATTTT. It translates to CSARLHGADTQYF.

A few counts support this clonotype. The V and J genes are TRBV5-5 and TRBJ2-7; D is undetermined. With 2 bases removed from V and 3 bases from J, the gap between germline ends came to 3 bases. Germline CDR1 SGHKS, CDR2 YYEKEE (reference sequence). The CDR3 extends over 11 amino acids. CDR3 region: CASSFDYEQYF. Written as DNA, the CDR3 is TGTGCCAGCAGCTTCGACTACGAGCAGTACTTC.

V is TRBV6-2 or TRBV6-3 and J is TRBJ2-7; D may match TRBD1 or TRBD2 (5 bases each). V shed 0 bases and J shed 3 bases, with 15 bases lying between them. This CDR3 comprises 16 residues. The germline CDR1 and CDR2 sequences are MNHEY and SVGEGT. DNA of the CDR3: TGTGCCAGCAGTTACTCGAAGGAGAGAGGGGACTACGAGCAGTACTTC. It translates to CASSYSKERGDYEQYF.

V and J are TRBV20-1 and TRBJ1-2; D possibly corresponds to TRBD1 (6 bases). CDR3 size: 15 residues. The ends were cut back, 4 bases at V and 0 bases at J, with 15 bases in the middle. Germline V gene sequence: CDR1 DFQATT, CDR2 SNEGSKA (reference sequence). The CDR3 loop is CSAKFGGHTNYGYTF. The CDR3 bases are TGCAGTGCTAAATTCGGGGGACACACTAACTATGGCTACACCTTC.

This CDR3 reads CASRSRQVSYEQYF. CDR3 DNA: TGTGCCAGCAGGTCAAGACAGGTTTCCTACGAGCAGTACTTC. The chain recombines TRBV27 with TRBJ2-7, with a possible D match to TRBD1 (6 bases). Germline V gene sequence: CDR1 MNHEY, CDR2 SMNVEV (reference sequence). This CDR3 has 14 residues. V shed 6 bases and J shed 1 base, with 13 bases lying between them.

The V call is TRBV9, the J call TRBJ2-3, with D possibly matching TRBD2 (6 bases). This CDR3 comprises 15 residues. The germline V gene has CDR1 SGDLS and CDR2 YYNGEE. The germline V and J ends were trimmed by 2 bases and 3 bases, with 13 bases remaining between them. CDR3 region: CASSVYSGSTDTQYF. The CDR3 DNA reads TGTGCCAGCAGCGTCTATAGCGGATCTACAGATACGCAGTATTTT. The full variable domain, in which reference TRBV9 and TRBJ2-3 provide the parts outside the CDR3, is DSGVTQTPKHLITATGQRVTLRCSPRSGDLSVYWYQQSLDQGLQFLIQYYNGEERAKGNILERFSAQQFPDLHSELNLSSLELGDSALYFCASSVYSGSTDTQYFGPGTRLTVL.

The chain joins TRBV29-1 to TRBJ1-1, with 7 bases identical to TRBD1. The CDR3 consists of 10 residues. Germline lookup yields CDR1 SQVTM and CDR2 ANQGSEA. V lost 4 bases, J lost 7 bases, and 0 bases stayed unmatched. The CDR3 DNA follows: TGCAGCGTTGGACAGGGTGAAGCTTTCTTT. Protein product: CSVGQGEAFF.

The chain recombines TRBV11-2 with TRBJ2-4, with D perhaps TRBD1 (5 bases). The CDR3 has 18 residues. V was cut by 3 bases and J by 0 bases, with 18 bases left in between. Germline assignment: CDR1 SGHAT and CDR2 FQNNGV. The CDR3 loop reads CASSLYHPGRRAKNIQYF. CDR3 in DNA: TGTGCCAGCAGCTTGTATCACCCAGGGCGCCGAGCCAAAAACATTCAGTACTTC.

The chain combines TRBV27 with TRBJ1-1; 8 bases are shared with TRBD1. Germline trimming cut 5 bases from V and 1 base from J; bases unmatched to any gene: 3. The germline CDR1 and CDR2 sequences are MNHEY and SMNVEV (reference sequence). This CDR3 is 14 amino acids long. The CDR3 DNA is TGTGCCAGCAGTCAAGACAGGGGGAACACTGAAGCTTTCTTT. Its translation: CASSQDRGNTEAFF.

This chain connects TRBV27 to TRBJ1-6; a possible D gene is TRBD1 (6 bases). V was clipped by 10 bases and J by 4 bases, with 11 bases between them. The CDR3 covers 13 residues. Germline loops: CDR1 MNHEY, CDR2 SMNVEV (reference sequence). As DNA, the CDR3 is TGTGCCACCACGGACAGTTATAATTCACCCCTCCACTTT. Translation gives CATTDSYNSPLHF.

The chain uses TRBV7-9 and TRBJ1-5; D perhaps matches TRBD1 (5 bases). The CDR3 spans 13 residues. Trimming took 9 bases from V and 6 from J, leaving 15 bases between them. Germline V gives CDR1 SEHNR, CDR2 FQNEAQ (reference sequence). For the CDR3, the DNA is TGTGCCAGTGGGACGGCCGGGGGTCAGCCCCAGCATTTT. This gives the protein CASGTAGGQPQHF.

This chain uses TRBV4-2 with TRBJ2-7; 9 positions match TRBD2. The CDR3 consists of 17 residues. Per the germline V gene, CDR1 is LGHNA and CDR2 is YNFKEQ. Trimming removed 2 bases from V and 4 bases from J; junction bases left unmatched: 12. This CDR3 is CASSQTPLGGGGYEQYF. DNA of the CDR3: TGTGCCAGCAGCCAAACCCCCCTGGGCGGGGGGGGTTACGAGCAGTACTTC.

The rearrangement joins TRBV9 to TRBJ1-5, with a weak D call TRBD1 (5 bases). V dropped 3 bases and J dropped 1 base, with 8 bases sitting between them. CDR3 length: 14 residues. Germline CDR1 SGDLS, CDR2 YYNGEE. CDR3: CASSGDGSNQPQHF. CDR3 sequence (DNA): TGTGCCAGCAGCGGGGACGGGAGCAATCAGCCCCAGCATTTT.

The chain joins TRBV29-1 to TRBJ1-1, with 8 bases that match TRBD1. With 7 bases clipped from V and 0 bases from J, the junction kept 7 bases outside the gene matches. The CDR3 contains 14 residues. The germline CDR1 and CDR2 sequences are SQVTM and ANQGSEA. The CDR3 spells CSAWGQALNTEAFF. The CDR3 nucleotides are TGCAGCGCCTGGGGACAGGCGTTGAACACTGAAGCTTTCTTT.

The chain has TRBV24-1 and TRBJ2-2; D gene uncertain. This CDR3 is 12 amino acids long. V was cut by 0 bases and J by 6 bases, with 1 base left in between. CDR1 KGHDR and CDR2 SFDVKD come from the germline V gene. CDR3 residues: CATSDLPGELFF. The CDR3 nucleotides are TGTGCCACCAGTGATTTGCCCGGGGAGCTGTTTTTT.

The chain couples TRBV5-1 to TRBJ2-7, with 8 positions matching TRBD1. V shed 3 bases, J shed 3 bases, and the junction held 11 bases outside the gene matches. The CDR3 consists of 16 residues. CDR1 and CDR2 (germline): SGHRS, YFSETQ. In DNA, the CDR3 is TGCGCCAGCAGCTCGGACCCGGACAGGGTCTACTACGAGCAGTACTTC. Translating gives CASSSDPDRVYYEQYF.